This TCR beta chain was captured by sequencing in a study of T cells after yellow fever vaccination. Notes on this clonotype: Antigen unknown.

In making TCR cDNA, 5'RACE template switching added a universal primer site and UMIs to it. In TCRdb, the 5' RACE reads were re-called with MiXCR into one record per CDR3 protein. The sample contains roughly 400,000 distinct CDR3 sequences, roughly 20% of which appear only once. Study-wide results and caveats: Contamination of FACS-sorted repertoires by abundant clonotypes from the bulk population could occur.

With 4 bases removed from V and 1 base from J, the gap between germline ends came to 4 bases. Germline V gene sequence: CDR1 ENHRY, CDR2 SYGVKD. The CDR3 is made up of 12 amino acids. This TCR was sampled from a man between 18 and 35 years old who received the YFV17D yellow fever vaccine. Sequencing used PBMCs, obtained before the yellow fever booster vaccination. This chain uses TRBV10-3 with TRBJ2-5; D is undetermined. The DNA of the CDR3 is TGTGCCATCAGTGCCGGCCAAGAGACCCAGTACTTC. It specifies CAISAGQETQYF.